A selection of T cell receptor beta chains follows, all from one sample in a study of radiation and T cells in renal cell carcinoma. Only in-frame clones appear in the TCRdb table, and some are missing; sequencing was by immunoSEQ multiplex PCR. The sample lists more than 150,000 clones; over 80% were seen once. The sequenced sample was blood, obtained from a patient whose treatment included radiotherapy and nephrectomy. All receptors derive from a woman aged 50 to 60 with renal cell carcinoma. Each CDR3 is given with its conserved first and last residue. The order of the fields is clone size, D gene, J gene, V gene, CDR3 DNA, CDR3 protein. A D gene is named only where the DNA matches it firmly. Not every row has a clone size; where given, it reads once, few, many or a size class.

clone_size: -; d_call: -; j_call: TRBJ2-5; v_call: TRBV27; cdr3_nt: TGTGCCAGCAGTCCGGACTTGAACCAAGAGACCCAGTACTTC; cdr3_aa: CASSPDLNQETQYF
clone_size: once; d_call: -; j_call: TRBJ2-1; v_call: TRBV10-1; cdr3_nt: TGCGCCAGCAGTGAGTCGGGGGGCTACAATGAGCAGTTCTTC; cdr3_aa: CASSESGGYNEQFF
clone_size: -; d_call: -; j_call: TRBJ2-1; v_call: TRBV5-1; cdr3_nt: TGCGCCAGCAGCGGGGGAGTGGTCTCGAGCTCCTACAATGAGCAGTTCTTC; cdr3_aa: CASSGGVVSSSYNEQFF
clone_size: -; d_call: -; j_call: TRBJ1-4; v_call: TRBV5-1; cdr3_nt: TGCGCCAGCAGCTTGGAGGGGATGGGTGAAAAACTGTTTTTT; cdr3_aa: CASSLEGMGEKLFF
clone_size: -; d_call: TRBD1; j_call: TRBJ2-7; v_call: TRBV7-2; cdr3_nt: TGTGCCACCTCAGGACAGGGAAGCTACGAGCAGTACTTC; cdr3_aa: CATSGQGSYEQYF
clone_size: -; d_call: -; j_call: TRBJ1-6; v_call: TRBV7-9; cdr3_nt: TGTGCCAGCAGCTTAGCAACCCAAGGGGCACCCCTCCACTTT; cdr3_aa: CASSLATQGAPLHF
clone_size: -; d_call: -; j_call: TRBJ1-2; v_call: TRBV25-1; cdr3_nt: TGTGCCAGCAGGGAGACAGGTTCAAACTATGGCTACACCTTC; cdr3_aa: CASRETGSNYGYTF
clone_size: -; d_call: TRBD2; j_call: TRBJ2-7; v_call: TRBV5-6; cdr3_nt: TGTGCCAGCAGCTCCACTAGCGGGGGCCCCTACGAGCAGTACTTC; cdr3_aa: CASSSTSGGPYEQYF
clone_size: -; d_call: -; j_call: TRBJ1-6; v_call: TRBV5-5; cdr3_nt: TGTGCCAGCAGCCTCGACTTGGATTCACCCCTCCACTTT; cdr3_aa: CASSLDLDSPLHF
clone_size: -; d_call: TRBD1; j_call: TRBJ1-5; v_call: TRBV19; cdr3_nt: TGTGCCAGTAGTCATCAGGGGGCGGTTAATCAGCCCCAGCATTTT; cdr3_aa: CASSHQGAVNQPQHF
clone_size: -; d_call: -; j_call: TRBJ2-3; v_call: TRBV7-6; cdr3_nt: TGTGCCAGCAGCTTAGTTACGGCAGTAGGTACAGATACGCAGTATTTT; cdr3_aa: CASSLVTAVGTDTQYF
clone_size: -; d_call: TRBD2; j_call: TRBJ2-3; v_call: TRBV2; cdr3_nt: TGTGCCAGCAGTGAAGCGCTACTAGCGGGGGCAATAGATACGCAGTATTTT; cdr3_aa: CASSEALLAGAIDTQYF
clone_size: once; d_call: -; j_call: TRBJ1-3; v_call: TRBV15; cdr3_nt: TGTGCCACCAGCAGAGATCTAGATTCCTCTGGAAACACCATATATTTT; cdr3_aa: CATSRDLDSSGNTIYF
clone_size: -; d_call: TRBD1; j_call: TRBJ2-1; v_call: TRBV6-5; cdr3_nt: TGTGCCAGCAGTCTGGACAGGGGGCTCGAGCAGTTCTTC; cdr3_aa: CASSLDRGLEQFF
clone_size: -; d_call: -; j_call: TRBJ2-5; v_call: TRBV5-8; cdr3_nt: TGTGCCAGCAGCTTGCGCCAGGGAAGAGGAGAGACCCAGTACTTC; cdr3_aa: CASSLRQGRGETQYF
clone_size: few; d_call: TRBD1; j_call: TRBJ1-1; v_call: TRBV7-3; cdr3_nt: TGTGCCAGCAGCCAGGGGGCGGAAACTGAAGCTTTCTTT; cdr3_aa: CASSQGAETEAFF
clone_size: -; d_call: TRBD2; j_call: TRBJ2-5; v_call: TRBV9; cdr3_nt: TGTGCCAGCAGCGTAGCCTCCGGGACTAGCGGGGGGAACCAAGAGACCCAGTACTTC; cdr3_aa: CASSVASGTSGGNQETQYF
clone_size: -; d_call: -; j_call: TRBJ2-1; v_call: TRBV9; cdr3_nt: TGTGCCAGCAGCCCCCTTGACTATGAGCAGTTCTTC; cdr3_aa: CASSPLDYEQFF
clone_size: -; d_call: TRBD1; j_call: TRBJ1-2; v_call: TRBV6-4; cdr3_nt: TGTGCCAGCAGCTTAAACCCGACAGGGGTAGAGGGTGGCTACACCTTC; cdr3_aa: CASSLNPTGVEGGYTF
clone_size: -; d_call: TRBD2; j_call: TRBJ2-5; v_call: TRBV18; cdr3_nt: TGTGCCAGCTCATCGACTAGCGGGGCGGAGACCCAGTACTTC; cdr3_aa: CASSSTSGAETQYF
clone_size: -; d_call: -; j_call: TRBJ2-1; v_call: TRBV9; cdr3_nt: TGTGCCAGCAGCGTAGGGAGTAGCGCCGGAAATGAGCAGTTCTTC; cdr3_aa: CASSVGSSAGNEQFF
clone_size: -; d_call: TRBD1; j_call: TRBJ1-2; v_call: TRBV4-3; cdr3_nt: TGCGCCAGCAGCCCAGGAGACAGGGGGGTTTATGGCTACACCTTC; cdr3_aa: CASSPGDRGVYGYTF
clone_size: -; d_call: -; j_call: TRBJ1-1; v_call: TRBV6-5; cdr3_nt: TGTGCCAGCAGTTTAGTAGTAGCGGTTGAAGCTTTCTTT; cdr3_aa: CASSLVVAVEAFF
clone_size: -; d_call: -; j_call: TRBJ1-4; v_call: TRBV7-6; cdr3_nt: TGTGCCAGCAGCTTAGTGGGGGGTGAAAAACTGTTTTTT; cdr3_aa: CASSLVGGEKLFF
clone_size: few; d_call: TRBD1; j_call: TRBJ2-7; v_call: TRBV7-2; cdr3_nt: TGTGCCAGCAGCTTAAGCACTTGGGACAGCAACGAGCAGTACTTC; cdr3_aa: CASSLSTWDSNEQYF
clone_size: -; d_call: TRBD2; j_call: TRBJ2-5; v_call: TRBV7-2; cdr3_nt: TGTGCCAGCAGCTCGACGGGAGGCGGGGGAAGGGAGACCCAGTACTTC; cdr3_aa: CASSSTGGGGRETQYF
clone_size: few; d_call: -; j_call: TRBJ2-1; v_call: TRBV5-1; cdr3_nt: TGCGCCAGCAGCTTGCAGGGGATTTCCAATGAGCAGTTCTTC; cdr3_aa: CASSLQGISNEQFF
clone_size: -; d_call: -; j_call: TRBJ1-2; v_call: TRBV11-2; cdr3_nt: TGTGCCAGCAGAGCAATTGGGCGAGGCTATGGCTACACCTTC; cdr3_aa: CASRAIGRGYGYTF
clone_size: -; d_call: TRBD1; j_call: TRBJ2-7; v_call: TRBV2; cdr3_nt: TGTGCCAGCGGAGCCCTCAGGGGGCCCTACGAGCAGTACTTC; cdr3_aa: CASGALRGPYEQYF
clone_size: -; d_call: -; j_call: TRBJ1-1; v_call: TRBV5-1; cdr3_nt: TGCGCCAGCAGCCTCGGACCCTCGAACACTGAAGCTTTCTTT; cdr3_aa: CASSLGPSNTEAFF
clone_size: -; d_call: -; j_call: TRBJ1-5; v_call: TRBV9; cdr3_nt: TGTGCCAGCAGCGTAGGGGCCGGTTATCAGCCCCAGCATTTT; cdr3_aa: CASSVGAGYQPQHF
clone_size: -; d_call: -; j_call: TRBJ1-5; v_call: TRBV12-5; cdr3_nt: TGTGCTAGTGGTCTTCAGGGAGGGAGTCAGCCCCAGCATTTT; cdr3_aa: CASGLQGGSQPQHF
clone_size: -; d_call: TRBD1; j_call: TRBJ1-2; v_call: TRBV5-1; cdr3_nt: TGCGCCAGCAGCCTTTCGGGGACAGATACCAACTATGGCTACACCTTC; cdr3_aa: CASSLSGTDTNYGYTF
clone_size: -; d_call: TRBD1; j_call: TRBJ2-1; v_call: TRBV6-5; cdr3_nt: TGTGCCAGCAGGACAGACAGGGGCTCCTACAATGAGCAGTTCTTC; cdr3_aa: CASRTDRGSYNEQFF
clone_size: -; d_call: -; j_call: TRBJ1-5; v_call: TRBV4-2; cdr3_nt: TGTGCCAGCAGCCAAGCGTCAGCTAGCAATCAGCCCCAGCATTTT; cdr3_aa: CASSQASASNQPQHF
clone_size: -; d_call: -; j_call: TRBJ2-6; v_call: TRBV5-1; cdr3_nt: TGCGCCAGCAGCAGCCAGGGTTCCACTGGGGCCAACGTCCTGACTTTC; cdr3_aa: CASSSQGSTGANVLTF
clone_size: -; d_call: TRBD2; j_call: TRBJ2-5; v_call: TRBV20-1; cdr3_nt: TGCAGCCCCCGACTAGCGGAGACCCAGTACTTC; cdr3_aa: CSPRLAETQYF
clone_size: -; d_call: -; j_call: TRBJ2-7; v_call: TRBV7-2; cdr3_nt: TGTGCCAGCAGCTTAGGTTGGACGGTATACGAGCAGTACTTC; cdr3_aa: CASSLGWTVYEQYF
clone_size: -; d_call: TRBD2; j_call: TRBJ2-7; v_call: TRBV7-3; cdr3_nt: TGTGCCAGCATCCGGGAAGGGAGGGCCTACGAGCAGTACTTC; cdr3_aa: CASIREGRAYEQYF
clone_size: few; d_call: -; j_call: TRBJ1-5; v_call: TRBV9; cdr3_nt: TGTGCCAGCAGCGTAGACAGCTATCAGCCCCAGCATTTT; cdr3_aa: CASSVDSYQPQHF
clone_size: -; d_call: -; j_call: TRBJ1-2; v_call: TRBV4-3; cdr3_nt: TGCGCCAGCAGCCAAGAGGTGGGGTTGAACTATGGCTACACCTTC; cdr3_aa: CASSQEVGLNYGYTF
clone_size: -; d_call: -; j_call: TRBJ1-2; v_call: TRBV7-6; cdr3_nt: TGTGCCAGCAGCTCAGGGACCGTCCTCAACTATGGCTACACCTTC; cdr3_aa: CASSSGTVLNYGYTF
clone_size: -; d_call: -; j_call: TRBJ2-7; v_call: TRBV9; cdr3_nt: TGTGCCAGCAGCGTAGCAGTCTCAACCGCCTACGAGCAGTACTTC; cdr3_aa: CASSVAVSTAYEQYF
clone_size: -; d_call: -; j_call: TRBJ2-3; v_call: TRBV29-1; cdr3_nt: TGCAGCGTTGGGCCGAGAAGCACAGATACGCAGTATTTT; cdr3_aa: CSVGPRSTDTQYF
clone_size: -; d_call: TRBD1; j_call: TRBJ1-6; v_call: TRBV11-2; cdr3_nt: TGTGCCAGCAGCACCAACCGGGACAGGAATTCACCCCTCCACTTT; cdr3_aa: CASSTNRDRNSPLHF
clone_size: -; d_call: -; j_call: TRBJ2-2; v_call: TRBV11-1; cdr3_nt: TGTGCCAGCAGCTCCTCGTTCTGGACCGGGGAGCTGTTTTTT; cdr3_aa: CASSSSFWTGELFF
clone_size: -; d_call: TRBD1; j_call: TRBJ1-2; v_call: TRBV9; cdr3_nt: TGTGCCAGCAGCGTAGGACAGGGTGGCTATGGCTACACCTTC; cdr3_aa: CASSVGQGGYGYTF
clone_size: -; d_call: -; j_call: TRBJ1-5; v_call: TRBV18; cdr3_nt: TGTGCCAGCTCTCCGGGCCCCCGAGAGCCCCAGCATTTT; cdr3_aa: CASSPGPREPQHF
clone_size: -; d_call: -; j_call: TRBJ2-5; v_call: TRBV5-4; cdr3_nt: TGTGCCAGCAGAGCGTTTGGTACAGGGTTGGAGACCCAGTACTTC; cdr3_aa: CASRAFGTGLETQYF
clone_size: -; d_call: -; j_call: TRBJ2-5; v_call: TRBV7-9; cdr3_nt: TGTGCCAGCAGCTTTTCTACGCGCCAGTTGGAGACCCAGTACTTC; cdr3_aa: CASSFSTRQLETQYF
clone_size: -; d_call: -; j_call: TRBJ1-2; v_call: TRBV5-4; cdr3_nt: TGTGCCAGCAGCTCCTCCGGGACTAGGGGAGGTGGCTACACCTTC; cdr3_aa: CASSSSGTRGGGYTF
clone_size: once; d_call: -; j_call: TRBJ1-3; v_call: TRBV5-1; cdr3_nt: TGCGCCAGCAGCATGGAGTCTGGAAACACCATATATTTT; cdr3_aa: CASSMESGNTIYF
clone_size: -; d_call: -; j_call: TRBJ1-2; v_call: TRBV14; cdr3_nt: TGTGCCAGCAGCCAATTGGGGTTGGTCGACTATGGCTACACCTTC; cdr3_aa: CASSQLGLVDYGYTF
clone_size: -; d_call: TRBD1; j_call: TRBJ1-1; v_call: TRBV12-5; cdr3_nt: TGTGCTAGTGGTTTGCCAGAAGACAGGGGCACTGAAGCTTTCTTT; cdr3_aa: CASGLPEDRGTEAFF
clone_size: -; d_call: -; j_call: TRBJ2-6; v_call: TRBV4-1; cdr3_nt: TGCGCCAGCAGCCAAGGGCCTCCGGACTGGCCATCTGGGGCCAACGTCCTGACTTTC; cdr3_aa: CASSQGPPDWPSGANVLTF
clone_size: -; d_call: -; j_call: TRBJ2-5; v_call: TRBV4-2; cdr3_nt: TGTGCCAGCAGCCAAGCGGGGCAGTGGGAGACCCAGTACTTC; cdr3_aa: CASSQAGQWETQYF
clone_size: -; d_call: -; j_call: TRBJ1-1; v_call: TRBV5-1; cdr3_nt: TGCGCCAGCAGTCAGACCTTTGGGAACACTGAAGCTTTCTTT; cdr3_aa: CASSQTFGNTEAFF
clone_size: -; d_call: -; j_call: TRBJ2-2; v_call: TRBV7-2; cdr3_nt: TGTGCCAGCAGCCCTGTTGGGGGGGCGCGCACCGGGGAGCTGTTTTTT; cdr3_aa: CASSPVGGARTGELFF